These T cell receptor beta chains were read from a single sample in a study of blood T cells in healthy people across ages. TCRdb itself ran the 5' RACE reads through MiXCR, one entry per CDR3 protein. The sample carries 1,500,000 or so distinct CDR3 sequences, approximately 39% recorded once. Material for sequencing was blood. The source of these receptors is a woman aged 18-29 years in good health. Both conserved end residues are part of each CDR3. The D gene is left open where the match is weak. A row's size may be missing; if present it is once, few, many or a size class.

-	-	TRBV10-3	TRBJ1-4	CAITDGGEKLFF	TGTGCCATCACCGACGGGGGTGAAAAACTGTTTTTT
many	-	TRBV7-9	TRBJ1-5	CASSLRADQPQHF	TGTGCCAGCAGCTTAAGGGCAGATCAGCCCCAGCATTTT
-	TRBD2	TRBV29-1	TRBJ2-7	CSVEVGLAGERHEQYF	TGCAGCGTTGAGGTTGGCCTAGCGGGCGAACGGCACGAGCAGTACTTC
once	-	TRBV29-1	TRBJ1-2	CSVPLGGLDLNYGYTF	TGCAGCGTCCCTTTGGGCGGACTAGACCTTAACTATGGCTACACCTTC
-	-	TRBV29-1	TRBJ1-2	CSVSEFDYGYTF	TGCAGCGTTTCAGAGTTTGACTATGGCTACACCTTC
-	TRBD1	TRBV7-9	TRBJ2-7	CASSVGTGARYEQYF	TGTGCCAGCAGCGTAGGGACAGGGGCGCGCTACGAGCAGTACTTC
-	-	TRBV7-2	TRBJ2-7	CASSLAPPSRGYEQYF	TGTGCCAGCAGCTTAGCGCCGCCCTCAAGGGGCTACGAGCAGTACTTC
few	TRBD1	TRBV27	TRBJ1-2	CASSLSGQGPGYTF	TGTGCCAGCAGTTTGTCGGGACAGGGTCCTGGCTACACCTTC
once	-	TRBV7-2	TRBJ2-1	CASSLPRANAAYNEQFF	TGTGCCAGCAGCTTACCCAGGGCGAATGCGGCCTACAATGAGCAGTTCTTC
-	-	TRBV6-2/TRBV6-3	TRBJ2-1	CASSYSVLGKGDEQFF	TGTGCCAGCAGTTACTCGGTCCTGGGAAAGGGAGATGAGCAGTTCTTC